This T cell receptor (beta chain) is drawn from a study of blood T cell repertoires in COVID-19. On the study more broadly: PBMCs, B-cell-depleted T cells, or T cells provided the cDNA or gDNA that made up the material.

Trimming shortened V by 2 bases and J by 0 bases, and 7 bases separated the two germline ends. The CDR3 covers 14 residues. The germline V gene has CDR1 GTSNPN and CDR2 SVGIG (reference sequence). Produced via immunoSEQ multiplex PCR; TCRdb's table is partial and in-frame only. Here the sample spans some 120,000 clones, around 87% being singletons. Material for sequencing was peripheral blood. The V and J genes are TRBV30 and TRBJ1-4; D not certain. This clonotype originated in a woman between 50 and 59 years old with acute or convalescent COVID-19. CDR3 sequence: CAWSFLATNEKLFF. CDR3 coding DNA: TGTGCCTGGAGTTTCCTTGCAACTAATGAAAAACTGTTTTTT.